The TCR beta chain described here comes from a study of T-cell memory formation after mild COVID-19 (dated by TCRdb to the early 2020s). The study in broad terms: TCR sequence clusters from the two donors were found to be largely donor specific. The cohort comprised two young, previously healthy adult volunteers, one female and one male. In a couple of donors, T-cell clones that expanded and contracted after mild COVID-19 were followed by sequencing TCRalpha and TCRbeta repertoires longitudinally. Points the paper makes about the study in general: Only two mild cases were covered by the study, and larger cohorts that include severe cases with pre-infection samples were considered necessary. Some responding clones were detected in pre-infection memory, which suggested that pre-existing cross-reactive memory T cells had joined the SARS-CoV-2 response. Balanced CD4/CD8 phenotypes were observed for clones contracting from day 15 to 85, whereas a bias towards CD4+ was observed for a second wave of clones expanding from day 15 to 37. SARS-CoV-2 specificity of the second-wave clones peaking on day 37 was not confirmed. Contracting CD4+ clones were found mainly in CM and EM memory subsets, while CD8+ clones were enriched in EMRA.

Ficoll-Paque density gradient centrifugation was used to isolate PBMCs. Instrument used: Illumina NovaSeq 6000. TCRalpha and TCRbeta cDNA libraries were built by 5'RACE with constant-segment primers, adding sample barcodes and unique molecular identifiers. Trizol reagent was used to extract RNA from every sample. Library amplification was performed in two PCR steps, and a second sample barcode and Illumina TruSeq adapters were introduced in the second step. Sequencing of libraries was performed on an Illumina NovaSeq with 2 x 150 bp paired-end reads. From the authors' description of their analysis: Demultiplexing of reads and collapsing into UMI-guided consensus sequences were performed with migec v1.2.7. Using mixcr v2.1.11, the UMI consensuses were aligned to TRA and TRB V and J templates and assembled into clonotypes. Clonotypes were classified as expanded or contracted when called significant by both edgeR and NoisET, with noise models trained on biological replicates. For edgeR calls, the cutoffs were a false discovery rate-adjusted p below 0.01 and a log2 fold-change threshold of 1. As an exploratory analysis of dynamics, PCA with hierarchical clustering was applied to max-normalized trajectories of the 1000 most abundant clonotypes. Separately sequenced CD4+ and CD8+ repertoires were used to assign a CD4 or CD8 phenotype to each responding clone. TCRdb's own reprocessing of the public reads used fastp at Q25 and MiXCR and kept productive beta chains. Rows are combined by CDR3 protein, so each entry shows the most common genes and DNA. In this record, the V and J calls reflect TCRdb's handling and not the investigators' own analysis. This sample comprises a few hundred thousand distinct CDR3 sequences, 8% to 9.5% of them detected only once. The ten largest account for roughly 21% of the sample.

The CDR3 sequence holds 13 residues, the cysteine and phenylalanine included. Left in the record is the CDR3 DNA by itself, 39 bases read in frame from the first base. Between the V and J ends, shortened by 8 bases and 1 base respectively, the junction contains 11 bases. The CDR1 and CDR2 encoded by the germline V gene (reference sequence) are LGHDT and YNNKEL. This clonotype was picked up a small number of times. Its cognate antigen has yet to be identified. No qualities accompany the bases; no much larger clone lies one base away. The chain was built from TRBV3-1 and TRBJ1-1; the D gene is not confidently resolved. The specimen sequenced was PBMCs or a T cell subset sorted from them (not recorded which). The sequence derives from a man aged 18 to 30 who had mild COVID-19 (a few samples of this study predate the infection). The sample titles of this study are shuffled in the database, so cell type and time point are left out; the donor was told from shared clones. The nucleotide sequence is given as TGTGCCAGCTCGAGGGTAGGGAACACTGAAGCTTTCTTT. It specifies CASSRVGNTEAFF.